Following are 23 T cell receptor beta chains from one sample sequenced in a study of blood T cell repertoires in COVID-19. The protocol was immunoSEQ multiplex PCR, while the TCRdb copy is restricted to in-frame clones and leaves out a portion. The sample contains over 150,000 clones, about 80% of which appear only once. The sample taken for sequencing was peripheral blood. The receptors derive from a woman aged 55-70 years with acute or convalescent COVID-19.

This clone was recorded once. V is TRBV21-1 and J is TRBJ1-4; the table's D call of TRBD1 was not tested on the DNA. TRBV21-1 counts as a pseudogene. The CDR3 contains 15 residues. DNA of the CDR3: TGTGCCAGCAGCAAAGGTACAGGCATAAAAGAAAAACTGTTTTTT. The encoded protein is CASSKGTGIKEKLFF.

The chain is built from TRBV23-1 and TRBJ1-3; D unclear. TRBV23-1 falls under the ORF class, with uncertain function. V was clipped by 4 bases and J by 7 bases, with 17 bases between them. The CDR3 contains 15 residues. CDR3 amino acids: CASSLPRRWDNTIYF. The CDR3 coding sequence is TGCGCCAGCAGTCTCCCTAGGAGGTGGGATAACACCATATATTTT.

The chain's CDR3 is CASSLATLTGANVLTF. CDR3 nucleotides: TGTGCCAGCAGCTTGGCGACACTGACTGGGGCCAACGTCCTGACTTTC. This chain connects TRBV5-5 to TRBJ2-6; D gene unclear. Per germline, CDR1 SGHKS and CDR2 YYEKEE (reference sequence). The CDR3 runs 16 residues. Trimming removed 0 bases from V and 2 bases from J, with 9 bases in between. The full variable domain, in which reference TRBV5-5 and TRBJ2-6 provide the parts outside the CDR3, is DAGVTQSPTHLIKTRGQQVTLRCSPISGHKSVSWYQQVLGQGPQFIFQYYEKEERGRGNFPDRFSARQFPNYSSELNVNALLLGDSALYLCASSLATLTGANVLTFGAGSRLTVL.

The chain is built from TRBV5-1 and TRBJ1-3, with 8 bases identical to TRBD1. This CDR3 region has 16 residues. CDR1 is SGHRS, CDR2 YFSETQ, per germline. V shed 0 bases and J 0 bases; nucleotides not matched to a gene: 2. The CDR3 is CASSLAGQGSGNTIYF. The CDR3 DNA is TGCGCCAGCAGCTTGGCTGGACAGGGCTCTGGAAACACCATATATTTT.

This sequence joins TRBV12-3 or TRBV12-4 and TRBJ1-1; the D gene is possibly TRBD1 (5 bases). The CDR3 spans 13 residues. V shed 1 base and J shed 6 bases, with 9 bases lying between them. The DNA of the CDR3 is TGTGCCAGCAGTTTAGGGCAGGGCGCTGAAGCTTTCTTT. Protein: CASSLGQGAEAFF.

This rearrangement joins TRBV5-1 to TRBJ2-5; 7 bases are shared with TRBD1. The CDR3 covers 15 residues. V trimming: 4 bases; J trimming: 3 bases; junction bases outside the gene matches: 9. Germline V gives CDR1 SGHRS, CDR2 YFSETQ. For the CDR3, the DNA is TGCGCCAGCAGCCCACCGGGACAGCGAAAAGAGACCCAGTACTTC. Encoded protein: CASSPPGQRKETQYF.

This chain uses TRBV4-1 with TRBJ2-5; 10 bases map to TRBD1. The CDR3 length is 17 residues. Germline values: CDR1 MGHRA, CDR2 YSYEKL. V shed 1 base, J shed 2 bases, and the junction held 7 bases outside the gene matches. CDR3 bases: TGCGCCAGCAGCCAAGCTCGGACAGGGGGGGCACAAGAGACCCAGTACTTC. Its protein is CASSQARTGGAQETQYF.

This clone has only one observation. J is TRBJ2-5 and V is TRBV7-9; 8 nucleotides align to TRBD2. Per germline, CDR1 SEHNR and CDR2 FQNEAQ (reference sequence). There are 17 residues in the CDR3. Unmatched junction bases numbered 20, after V lost 5 bases and J lost 9 bases. CDR3 sequence reads: CASSPGGTSGFRGAQYF. The CDR3 region has the DNA TGTGCCAGCAGCCCCGGCGGCACTAGCGGATTCCGGGGGGCCCAGTACTTC.

The chain couples TRBV9 to TRBJ2-6, with D possibly matching TRBD1 (5 bases). The CDR3 is 14 residues long. V was shortened by 5 bases and J by 2 bases, with 8 bases between the two germline ends. CDR1 is SGDLS, CDR2 YYNGEE, per germline. DNA for the CDR3: TGTGCCAGCAGAGAAGGGGCTGGGGCCAACGTCCTGACTTTC. Encoded protein: CASREGAGANVLTF.

The chain is built from TRBV7-2 and TRBJ2-3; TRBD1 agrees at 7 bases. Germline V lookup: CDR1 SGHTA, CDR2 FQGNSA. The CDR3 is made up of 15 amino acids. The V segment lost 5 bases and the J segment 3 bases; nucleotides outside the gene matches: 8. CDR3 DNA sequence: TGTGCCAGCAGCCTTCCCGGGACAGTTACAGATACGCAGTATTTT. Translation: CASSLPGTVTDTQYF. Looking up the rest from reference TRBV7-2 and TRBJ2-3 gives the full variable domain: GAGVSQSPSNKVTEKGKDVELRCDPISGHTALYWYRQSLGQGLEFLIYFQGNSAPDKSGLPSDRFSAERTGGSVSTLTIQRTQQEDSAVYLCASSLPGTVTDTQYFGPGTRLTVL.

Concerning this clone: Relative to the germline gene, one junction end is altered; a read error may explain this. This chain links TRBV19 with TRBJ1-2, with TRBD1 matching over 9 bases. Germline assignment: CDR1 LNHDA and CDR2 SQIVND (reference sequence). This CDR3 is 12 amino acids long. In DNA form, the CDR3 reads TGTGCCAGTAAAAGCCGGACAGGGGAGGTTTTCTTC. It codes for CASKSRTGEVFF.

This chain uses TRBV7-2 with TRBJ2-1; a weak D match, TRBD2 (5 bases). CDR3 length equals 15 residues. Germline CDR1 is SGHTA and CDR2 is FQGNSA. Trimming removed 1 base at V and 9 bases at J, with 16 bases between. The CDR3 loop is CASSLGLAGLGEQFF. In DNA form, the CDR3 reads TGTGCCAGCAGCTTAGGGCTCGCGGGTTTAGGTGAGCAGTTCTTC.

J is TRBJ1-3 and V is TRBV4-2; D not resolved. The CDR3 covers 14 residues. The V end was cut by 2 bases, the J end by 2 bases, with 7 bases between. CDR1 LGHNA and CDR2 YNFKEQ come from the germline V gene. The CDR3 sequence: CASSQLAAGNTIYF. The CDR3 coding sequence is TGTGCCAGCAGCCAACTGGCAGCTGGAAACACCATATATTTT.

This chain joins TRBV27 and TRBJ1-2; 8 bases fit TRBD1. This CDR3 is built from 14 residues. V gave up 5 bases and J gave up 4 bases; unmatched junction bases: 6. CDR1 is MNHEY and CDR2 is SMNVEV in the germline V gene (reference sequence). The CDR3 sequence: CASSAGTGSYGYTF. Here the CDR3 DNA reads TGTGCCAGCAGTGCCGGGACAGGTAGCTATGGCTACACCTTC.

V is TRBV7-9 and J is TRBJ2-1; 12 nucleotides line up with TRBD2. V lost 5 bases, J lost 6 bases, and 5 bases stayed unmatched. The CDR3 has 15 amino acids. Germline V CDR1 and CDR2: SEHNR, FQNEAQ (reference sequence). CDR3 DNA: TGTGCCAGCAGCCCGACTAGCGGGGGTACCAATGAGCAGTTCTTC. Residues: CASSPTSGGTNEQFF. The full variable domain, completed using reference TRBV7-9 and TRBJ2-1, is DTGVSQNPRHKITKRGQNVTFRCDPISEHNRLYWYRQTLGQGPEFLTYFQNEAQLEKSRLLSDRFSAERPKGSFSTLEIQRTEQGDSAMYLCASSPTSGGTNEQFFGPGTRLTVL.

V usage is TRBV5-1 and J usage is TRBJ1-5, with D perhaps TRBD1 (6 bases). Germline CDR1 reads SGHRS; CDR2 reads YFSETQ. V was trimmed by 4 bases and J by 6 bases, leaving 17 bases between them. The CDR3 has 15 residues. The CDR3 nucleotides read TGCGCCAGCAGCCTGGGGGCAGTAGGAAGTCAGCCCCAGCATTTT. It translates to CASSLGAVGSQPQHF. Based on the CDR3 plus reference TRBV5-1 and TRBJ1-5, the full variable domain is KAGVTQTPRYLIKTRGQQVTLSCSPISGHRSVSWYQQTPGQGLQFLFEYFSETQRNKGNFPGRFSGRQFSNSRSEMNVSTLELGDSALYLCASSLGAVGSQPQHFGDGTRLSIL.

The chain carries TRBV19 and TRBJ1-1, with 7 bases matching TRBD1. The CDR3 is made up of 16 amino acids. The V and J ends lost 5 bases and 1 base, in that order; junction bases with no gene match: 10. Per the germline V gene, CDR1 is LNHDA and CDR2 is SQIVND (reference sequence). For the CDR3, the DNA is TGTGCCAGTAGTCCAGGCTCCGGGACAGCGAACACTGAAGCTTTCTTT. Translated: CASSPGSGTANTEAFF.

As regards this clone: This sample includes further DNA sequences coding for the same CDR3. This chain links TRBV18 with TRBJ2-2; 9 bases map to TRBD1. Trimming removed 6 bases from V and 6 bases from J; junction bases left unmatched: 8. The CDR3 spans 15 residues. The germline gives CDR1 KGHSH, CDR2 LQKENI. CDR3 residues: CASSPGQGWPGELFF. CDR3 coding DNA: TGTGCCAGCTCGCCGGGACAGGGATGGCCCGGGGAGCTGTTTTTT. The whole variable domain, remainder taken from reference TRBV18 and TRBJ2-2, is NAGVMQNPRHLVRRRGQEARLRCSPMKGHSHVYWYRQLPEEGLKFMVYLQKENIIDESGMPKERFSAEFPKEGPSILRIQQVVRGDSAAYFCASSPGQGWPGELFFGEGSRLTVL.

The chain couples TRBV6-1 to TRBJ2-7, with 9 bases aligning to TRBD1. The trim removed 3 bases at V and 4 bases at J, leaving 7 bases unmatched. This CDR3 has 15 amino acids. Germline CDR1 and CDR2: MNHNS and SASEGT. The CDR3: CASSDAGTGPYEQYF. The DNA for the CDR3 is TGTGCCAGCAGTGACGCCGGGACAGGGCCATACGAGCAGTACTTC.

This clone was counted once. This chain connects TRBV6-1 to TRBJ2-1; TRBD2 agrees at 10 bases. V lost 3 bases to trimming and J lost 5 bases; unmatched junction nucleotides: 7. The CDR3 spans 16 residues. CDR1 and CDR2 from the germline V gene are MNHNS and SASEGT. DNA of the CDR3: TGTGCCAGCAGTGACTATAGCGGGGGGACGAACAATGAGCAGTTCTTC. It codes for CASSDYSGGTNNEQFF.

The chain links TRBV5-1 to TRBJ1-1; TRBD1 aligns across 8 bases. V was pared by 4 bases and J by 2 bases, with 4 bases of the junction left unmatched. CDR1 is SGHRS and CDR2 is YFSETQ in the germline V gene. CDR3 length: 14 amino acids. In DNA form, the CDR3 reads TGCGCCAGCAGCGAGGGACAGGTAAACACTGAAGCTTTCTTT. Translating gives CASSEGQVNTEAFF.

This clone was counted only a few times. The V and J genes are TRBV2 and TRBJ2-5; the match to TRBD2 covers 9 bases. In germline, CDR1 is SNHLY, CDR2 FYNNEI. V shed 5 bases and J 3 bases; nucleotides not matched to a gene: 1. The CDR3 spans 13 residues. The CDR3 sequence: CASSRLAEETQYF. In DNA, the CDR3 is TGTGCCAGCAGTAGACTAGCGGAAGAGACCCAGTACTTC.

There are a few counts of this clone. The identical CDR3 is also encoded by other nucleotide sequences in the sample. The rearrangement uses TRBV11-2 and TRBJ2-7; TRBD2 is a possible D gene (6 bases). V shed 1 base and J shed 4 bases, with 11 bases lying between them. The length of the CDR3 is 14 residues. Germline loops: CDR1 SGHAT, CDR2 FQNNGV. The CDR3 DNA reads as TGTGCCAGCAGCTTAGGTCCAGGGAGGTACGAGCAGTACTTC. It translates to CASSLGPGRYEQYF. Drawing the rest from reference TRBV11-2 and TRBJ2-7, the complete variable domain is EAGVAQSPRYKIIEKRQSVAFWCNPISGHATLYWYQQILGQGPKLLIQFQNNGVVDDSQLPKDRFSAERLKGVDSTLKIQPAKLEDSAVYLCASSLGPGRYEQYFGPGTRLTVT.